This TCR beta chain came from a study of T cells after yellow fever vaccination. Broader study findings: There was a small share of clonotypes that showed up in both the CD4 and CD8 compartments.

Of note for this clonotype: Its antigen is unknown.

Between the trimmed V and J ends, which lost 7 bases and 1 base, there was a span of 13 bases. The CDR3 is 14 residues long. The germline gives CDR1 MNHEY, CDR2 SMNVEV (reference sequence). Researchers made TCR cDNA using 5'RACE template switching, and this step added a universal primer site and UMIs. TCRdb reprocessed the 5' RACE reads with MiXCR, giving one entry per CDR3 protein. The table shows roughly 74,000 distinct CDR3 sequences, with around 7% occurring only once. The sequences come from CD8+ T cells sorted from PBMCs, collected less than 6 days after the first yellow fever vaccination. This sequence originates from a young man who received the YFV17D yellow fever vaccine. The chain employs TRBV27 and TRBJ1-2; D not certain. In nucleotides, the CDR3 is TGTGCCAGCACCCAGGCCCGGGGTAACTATGGCTACACCTTC. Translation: CASTQARGNYGYTF.